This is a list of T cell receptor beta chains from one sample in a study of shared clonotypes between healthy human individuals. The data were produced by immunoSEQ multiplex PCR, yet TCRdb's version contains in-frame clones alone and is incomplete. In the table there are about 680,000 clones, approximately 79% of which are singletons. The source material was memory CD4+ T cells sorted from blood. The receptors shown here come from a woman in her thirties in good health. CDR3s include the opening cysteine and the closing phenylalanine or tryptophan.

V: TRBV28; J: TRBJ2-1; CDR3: CASSLLDRGYEQFF
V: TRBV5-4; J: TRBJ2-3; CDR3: CASSLKGTQYF
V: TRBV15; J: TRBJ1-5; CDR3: CATSSGSGGVYQPQHF
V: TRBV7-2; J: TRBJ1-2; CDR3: CASTIRDREGYTF
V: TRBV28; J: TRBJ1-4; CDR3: CASSRPTTNEKLFF
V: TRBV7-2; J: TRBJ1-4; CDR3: CASSPTGTGEKLFF
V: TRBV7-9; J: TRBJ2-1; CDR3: CASTINSESYNEQFF
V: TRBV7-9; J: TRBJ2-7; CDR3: CASSSPTGGIYEQYF
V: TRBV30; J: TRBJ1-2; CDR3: CAWKGAPAPAKIILRNYGYTF
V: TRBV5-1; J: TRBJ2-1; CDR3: CASRQATGVSYNEQFF
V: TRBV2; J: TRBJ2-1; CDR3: CASSRLAGSYNEQFF
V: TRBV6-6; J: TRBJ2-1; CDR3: CASSYSASGSYEQFF
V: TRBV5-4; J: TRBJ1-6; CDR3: CASSTSGTSNSPLHF
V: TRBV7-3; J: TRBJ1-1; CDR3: CASSLQQDTEAFF
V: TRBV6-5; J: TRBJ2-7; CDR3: CASRLQGGTYEQYF
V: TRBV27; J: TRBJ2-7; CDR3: CASRRTGSDEQYF
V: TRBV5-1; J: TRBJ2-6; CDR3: CASTGRSSGANVLTF
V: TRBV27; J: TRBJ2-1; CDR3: CASSDSGSSYNEQFF
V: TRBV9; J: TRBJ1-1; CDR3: CASSMDRANTEAFF
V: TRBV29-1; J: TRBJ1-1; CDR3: CSVEWMGSQRATEAFF
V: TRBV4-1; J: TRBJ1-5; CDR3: CASSPGPTGYQPQHF
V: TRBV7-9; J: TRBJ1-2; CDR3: CASSLLTENYGYTF
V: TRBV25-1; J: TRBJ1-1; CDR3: CASTPAGHMTEAFF
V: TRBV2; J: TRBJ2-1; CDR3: CASSEQGARNEQFF
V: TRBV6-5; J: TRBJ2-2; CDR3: CASKGPTNTGELFF
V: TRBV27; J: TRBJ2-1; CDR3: CASSQQEGNRKFF
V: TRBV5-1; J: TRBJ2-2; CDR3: CASRAPGTENTGELFF
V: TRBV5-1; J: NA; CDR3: CASSLQGESSYEQYF
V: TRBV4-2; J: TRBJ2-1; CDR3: CASSQTSGVYNEQFF
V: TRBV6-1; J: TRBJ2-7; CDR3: CASRSGGGVSYEQYF
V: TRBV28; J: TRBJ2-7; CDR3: CASRKSGDSYEQYF
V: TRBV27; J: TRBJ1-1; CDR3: CASSFGAGSFGTEAFF
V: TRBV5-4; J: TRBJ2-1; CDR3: CASSAPRRELSEQFF